A single sample is the source of the 5 T cell receptor beta chains below, sequenced in a study of T cell responses to AZD1222 COVID-19 vaccine. The protocol was immunoSEQ multiplex PCR, while the TCRdb copy is restricted to in-frame clones and leaves out a portion. The repertoire holds around 150,000 clones, with 94% as singletons. This specimen consisted of peripheral blood, obtained on day 0 of AZD1222 vaccination. These receptors were taken from an adult in good health.

V usage is TRBV28 and J usage is TRBJ1-4; no firm D call. The CDR3 extends over 14 amino acids. V dropped 5 bases and J dropped 8 bases, with 15 bases sitting between them. Germline V CDR1 and CDR2: MDHEN, SYDVKM. The CDR3 coding sequence is TGTGCCAGCAGTCCGACATCATCGGGGGAAAAACTGTTTTTT. It codes for CASSPTSSGEKLFF.

V usage is TRBV9 and J usage is TRBJ2-2; a possible D gene is TRBD1 (7 bases). The CDR3 sequence is 18 residues long. Germline CDR1 SGDLS, CDR2 YYNGEE. With 2 bases removed from V and 2 bases from J, the gap between germline ends came to 19 bases. The CDR3 DNA follows: TGTGCCAGCAGCGTCCGCGCAGGGGGGAAAGTTAACACCGGGGAGCTGTTTTTT. Its protein product is CASSVRAGGKVNTGELFF.

This clone was detected once. The chain joins TRBV11-3 to TRBJ1-2, with a weak D call TRBD1 (5 bases). V shed 1 base and J shed 7 bases, with 7 bases lying between them. The germline CDR1 and CDR2 sequences are SGHNT and YENEEA. The CDR3 has 12 amino acids. In nucleotides, the CDR3 is TGTGCCAGCAGCTTAGGAGGGGCTGGCTACACCTTC. Its translation is CASSLGGAGYTF.

The chain has TRBV19 and TRBJ2-2; perhaps TRBD1 as D (6 bases). Trimming shortened V by 5 bases and J by 8 bases, and 27 bases separated the two germline ends. Germline assignment: CDR1 LNHDA and CDR2 SQIVND (reference sequence). The CDR3 contains 18 residues. As DNA, the CDR3 is TGTGCCAGTAGTCGCGGTTATCAGGGGAAAAAAACACCTGGGGAGCTGTTTTTT. Amino acids: CASSRGYQGKKTPGELFF.

The chain has TRBV30 and TRBJ1-6; possibly TRBD1 for D (6 bases). With 5 bases removed from V and 7 bases from J, the gap between germline ends came to 15 bases. CDR3 length equals 14 residues. In germline, CDR1 is GTSNPN, CDR2 SVGIG (reference sequence). The CDR3 sequence: CAWEATGINSPLHF. CDR3 bases: TGTGCCTGGGAAGCTACAGGGATCAATTCACCCCTCCACTTT.